The entry below describes one T cell receptor (beta chain). There are 20 residues in the CDR3. Germline V gene lookup returns CDR1 LNHDA and CDR2 SQIVND (reference sequence). Trimming cost V 7 bases and J 8 bases; bases outside gene matches: 29. This entry belongs to a study of T cell changes during pregnancy in multiple sclerosis. Here immunoSEQ multiplex PCR was the method, and the copy in TCRdb shows in-frame clones only, minus some. The repertoire consists of some 99,000 clones, with 93% occurring once and the leading ten covering 0.99%. This clonotype was sampled from a female donor with multiple sclerosis, enrolled in a pregnancy study. The input for sequencing was peripheral blood, taken after pregnancy. The rearrangement links TRBV19 to TRBJ1-2, with TRBD1 identical over 9 bases. The CDR3 loop is CASTYTTAYVPGQGTGGYTF. DNA for the CDR3: TGTGCCAGTACATACACCACTGCTTATGTCCCGGGACAGGGAACGGGAGGCTACACCTTC.